The 14 T cell receptor beta chains below come from one sample, sequenced in a study of blood T cell repertoires in COVID-19. Sequenced by immunoSEQ multiplex PCR; TCRdb stores in-frame clones only, minus some. Of about 170,000 clones in the sample, roughly 90% are singletons; the top ten hold roughly 7%. What was sequenced was PBMCs or T cells enriched from blood (not recorded which). These receptors came from a woman between 45 and 65 years old who had recovered from COVID-19.

The V and J genes are TRBV5-6 and TRBJ2-7; 10 bases line up with TRBD2. V shed 3 bases and J 2 bases; nucleotides not matched to a gene: 2. CDR1 is SGHDT, CDR2 YYEEEE, per germline. This CDR3 is 14 amino acids long. The CDR3 region is CASSYGTSAYEQYF. The CDR3 DNA reads as TGTGCCAGCAGCTACGGGACTAGCGCCTACGAGCAGTACTTC.

Written as DNA, the CDR3 is TGTGCCAGCAGTAGGGGGCTAGATGAAGCTTTCTTT. This translates into CASSRGLDEAFF. The gene calls are TRBV6-5 and TRBJ1-1, with 7 bases identical to TRBD1. The CDR3 has 12 residues. Germline V gives CDR1 MNHEY, CDR2 SVGAGI. J lost 7 bases, V lost 5 bases, and 4 bases had no gene match.

This chain joins TRBV7-6 and TRBJ2-5; 13 positions match TRBD2. The length of the CDR3 is 17 residues. The V segment lost 5 bases and the J segment 2 bases; nucleotides outside the gene matches: 8. Germline V gene sequence: CDR1 SGHVS, CDR2 FNYEAQ. CDR3 DNA sequence: TGTGCCAGCAGCACCCGGACTAGCGGGAGTTATCAAGAGACCCAGTACTTC. It yields the protein CASSTRTSGSYQETQYF.

J is TRBJ2-2 and V is TRBV4-2, with 9 bases matching TRBD1. V lost 3 bases to trimming and J lost 6 bases; unmatched junction nucleotides: 5. Germline V gene lookup returns CDR1 LGHNA and CDR2 YNFKEQ. This CDR3 contains 15 residues. The CDR3 spells CASSQAGQGAGELFF. The CDR3 nucleotides are TGTGCCAGCAGCCAGGCGGGACAGGGTGCCGGGGAGCTGTTTTTT.

This sequence joins TRBV19 and TRBJ2-3, with 9 bases aligning to TRBD2. The CDR3 spans 16 residues. CDR1 and CDR2 (germline): LNHDA, SQIVND (reference sequence). The V and J ends lost 2 bases and 7 bases, in that order; junction bases with no gene match: 10. CDR3 in DNA: TGTGCCAGTAGTATATCGGCGGGAGGGCCGGGCAATACGCAGTATTTT. The encoded protein is CASSISAGGPGNTQYF.

J is TRBJ2-2 and V is TRBV7-9; D not resolved. Germline loops: CDR1 SEHNR, CDR2 FQNEAQ (reference sequence). This CDR3 is built from 14 residues. The V gene lost 5 bases and the J gene lost 5 bases, with 12 bases spanning the gap. The CDR3 DNA is TGTGCCAGCAGCCCAGCGACCGATACCGGGGAGCTGTTTTTT. Residues: CASSPATDTGELFF.

The chain links TRBV7-9 to TRBJ2-1; TRBD1 is a possible D gene (6 bases). Trimming took off 6 bases at V and 1 base at J, with 13 bases between the two ends. Germline-derived CDR1 and CDR2 are SEHNR and FQNEAQ (reference sequence). CDR3 length: 15 amino acids. The CDR3 loop reads CASRDFRGSYNEQFF. The CDR3 DNA sequence: TGTGCCAGCAGAGACTTCAGGGGATCCTACAATGAGCAGTTCTTC.

The chain carries TRBV9 and TRBJ2-3; 7 bases are shared with TRBD2. V lost 2 bases, J lost 4 bases, and 4 bases stayed unmatched. The CDR3 sequence is 14 residues long. Germline CDR1 is SGDLS and CDR2 is YYNGEE. The CDR3 spells CASSVLTSPDTQYF. The CDR3, as DNA: TGTGCCAGCAGCGTGTTGACTAGCCCAGATACGCAGTATTTT.

V is TRBV19 and J is TRBJ2-7; D call uncertain. V gave up 2 bases and J gave up 0 bases, with 11 bases separating them. Per the germline V gene, CDR1 is LNHDA and CDR2 is SQIVND (reference sequence). The CDR3 has 15 amino acids. Written as DNA, the CDR3 is TGTGCCAGTAGTATACTGGGCGACGTCTCCTACGAGCAGTACTTC. This translates into CASSILGDVSYEQYF.

The CDR3 loop reads CASRRGGINTGELFF. In nucleotides, the CDR3 is TGTGCCAGTCGCCGGGGAGGGATTAACACCGGGGAGCTGTTTTTT. The V gene is TRBV19, the J gene TRBJ2-2; 7 bases map to TRBD2. The CDR3 has 15 residues. The V segment lost 8 bases and the J segment 2 bases; nucleotides outside the gene matches: 8. The V gene's germline CDR1 is LNHDA and CDR2 SQIVND (reference sequence). The whole variable domain, filled in from reference TRBV19 and TRBJ2-2, reads DGGITQSPKYLFRKEGQNVTLSCEQNLNHDAMYWYRQDPGQGLRLIYYSQIVNDFQKGDIAEGYSVSREKKESFPLTVTSAQKNPTAFYLCASRRGGINTGELFFGEGSRLTVL.

The genes are TRBV15 and TRBJ1-1; TRBD1 is a possible D gene (6 bases). The CDR3 covers 16 residues. Deletions cut 3 bases from V and 1 base from J, with 15 bases between. From germline, CDR1 is LNHNV and CDR2 YYDKDF (reference sequence). The CDR3 bases are TGTGCCACCAGCAGTGGACAGAACAAGGGGAACACTGAAGCTTTCTTT. This sequence encodes CATSSGQNKGNTEAFF.

The rearrangement uses TRBV5-4 and TRBJ2-3, with a possible D match to TRBD1 (5 bases). The CDR3 totals 16 residues. Germline loops: CDR1 SGHNT, CDR2 YYREEE (reference sequence). Trimming removed 3 bases from V and 1 base from J, with 15 bases in between. The CDR3 protein is CASSSRSRVGTDTQYF. The CDR3 DNA is TGTGCCAGCAGCTCCAGGTCCAGGGTAGGCACAGATACGCAGTATTTT.

The genes are TRBV5-1 and TRBJ1-1, with D possibly matching TRBD1 (6 bases). Germline assignment: CDR1 SGHRS and CDR2 YFSETQ. V lost 2 bases to trimming and J lost 0 bases, with 11 bases between them. CDR3 size: 15 residues. Here the CDR3 DNA reads TGCGCCAGCAGCTTACGGACAGCAATGAACACTGAAGCTTTCTTT. Protein product: CASSLRTAMNTEAFF.

This chain connects TRBV30 to TRBJ2-1; TRBD1 might be the D (5 bases). The V and J ends lost 3 bases and 4 bases respectively, with 10 bases between them. The CDR3 covers 13 residues. CDR1 and CDR2 from the germline V gene are GTSNPN and SVGIG (reference sequence). DNA of the CDR3: TGTGCCTGGAGCCAAGGGGCATACAATGAGCAGTTCTTC. Amino acid sequence: CAWSQGAYNEQFF.